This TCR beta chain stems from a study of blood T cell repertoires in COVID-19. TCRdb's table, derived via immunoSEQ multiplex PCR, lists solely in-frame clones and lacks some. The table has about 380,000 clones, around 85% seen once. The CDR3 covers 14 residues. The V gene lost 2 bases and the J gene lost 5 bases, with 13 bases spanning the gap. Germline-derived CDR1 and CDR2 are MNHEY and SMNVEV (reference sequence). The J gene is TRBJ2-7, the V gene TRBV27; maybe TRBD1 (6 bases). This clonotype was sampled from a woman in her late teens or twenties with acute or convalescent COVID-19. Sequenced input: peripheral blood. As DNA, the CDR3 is TGTGCCAGCAGTTTACACCAGGGGAGCAACGAGCAGTACTTC. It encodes CASSLHQGSNEQYF.